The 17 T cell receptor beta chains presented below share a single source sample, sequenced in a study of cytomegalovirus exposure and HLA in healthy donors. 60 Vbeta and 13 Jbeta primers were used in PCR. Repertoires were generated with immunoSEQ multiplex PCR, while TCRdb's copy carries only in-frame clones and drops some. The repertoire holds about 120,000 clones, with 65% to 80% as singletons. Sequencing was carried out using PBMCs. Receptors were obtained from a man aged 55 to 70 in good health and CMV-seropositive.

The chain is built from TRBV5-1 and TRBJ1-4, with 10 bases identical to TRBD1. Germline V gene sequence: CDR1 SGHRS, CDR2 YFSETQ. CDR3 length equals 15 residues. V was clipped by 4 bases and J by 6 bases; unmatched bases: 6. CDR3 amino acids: CASSEGTGAYEKLFF. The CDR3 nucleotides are TGCGCCAGCAGCGAGGGGACAGGGGCGTATGAAAAACTGTTTTTT.

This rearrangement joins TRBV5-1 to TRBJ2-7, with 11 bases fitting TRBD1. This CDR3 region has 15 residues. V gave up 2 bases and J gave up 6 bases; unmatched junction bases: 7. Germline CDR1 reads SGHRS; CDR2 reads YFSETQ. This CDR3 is CASSLWTGGASEQYF. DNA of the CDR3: TGCGCCAGCAGCTTATGGACAGGGGGCGCATCCGAGCAGTACTTC.

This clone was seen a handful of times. The CDR3 spells CAWSVLPIRTANYGYTF. The CDR3 DNA reads TGTGCCTGGAGTGTACTCCCCATTCGAACTGCTAACTATGGCTACACCTTC. The chain carries TRBV30 and TRBJ1-2; unclear D gene. V lost 0 bases and J 0 bases, leaving 17 bases between the germline ends. Germline V gene lookup returns CDR1 GTSNPN and CDR2 SVGIG (reference sequence). There are 17 residues in the CDR3.

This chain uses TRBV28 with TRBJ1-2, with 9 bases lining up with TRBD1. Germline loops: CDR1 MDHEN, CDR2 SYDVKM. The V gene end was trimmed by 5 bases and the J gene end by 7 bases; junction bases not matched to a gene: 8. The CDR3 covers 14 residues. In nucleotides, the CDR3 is TGTGCCAGCAGTGGGACAGGGCTACTGGGTGGCTACACCTTC. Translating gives CASSGTGLLGGYTF.

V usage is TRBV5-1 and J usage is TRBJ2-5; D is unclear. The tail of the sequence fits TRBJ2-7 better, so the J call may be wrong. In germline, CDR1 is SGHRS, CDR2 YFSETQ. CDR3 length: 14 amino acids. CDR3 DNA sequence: TGCGCCAGCAGCTTGGCTAGTGGGGCCTACGAGCAGTACTTC. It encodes CASSLASGAYEQYF.

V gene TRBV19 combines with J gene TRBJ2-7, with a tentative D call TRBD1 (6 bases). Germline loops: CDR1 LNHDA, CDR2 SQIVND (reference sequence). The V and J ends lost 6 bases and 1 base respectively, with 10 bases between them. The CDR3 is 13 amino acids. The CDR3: CASSMDRSYEQYF. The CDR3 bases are TGTGCCAGTAGCATGGACAGATCCTACGAGCAGTACTTC.

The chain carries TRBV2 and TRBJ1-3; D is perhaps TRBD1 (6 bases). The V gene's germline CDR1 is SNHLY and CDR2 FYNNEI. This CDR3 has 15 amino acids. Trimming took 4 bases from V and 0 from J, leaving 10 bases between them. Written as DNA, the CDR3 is TGTGCCAGCAGTGGCACAGGGAACTCTGGAAACACCATATATTTT. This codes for CASSGTGNSGNTIYF.

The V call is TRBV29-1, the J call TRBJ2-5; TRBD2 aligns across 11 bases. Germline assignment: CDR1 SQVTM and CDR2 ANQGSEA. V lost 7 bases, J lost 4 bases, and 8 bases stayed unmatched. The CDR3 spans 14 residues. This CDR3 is CSASLAGGPETQYF. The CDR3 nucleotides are TGCAGCGCTTCCCTAGCGGGAGGCCCAGAGACCCAGTACTTC.

CDR3 sequence reads: CASSFRQGGVGETQYF. DNA of the CDR3: TGTGCCAGCAGCTTCCGACAGGGTGGGGTCGGAGAGACCCAGTACTTC. The chain links TRBV11-3 to TRBJ2-5, with 7 bases lining up with TRBD1. This CDR3 has 16 residues. Germline loops: CDR1 SGHNT, CDR2 YENEEA. V trimming: 3 bases; J trimming: 4 bases; junction bases outside the gene matches: 11.

The CDR3 DNA is TGCGCCAGTTCCTCCGGGACAGGGAACTATGGCTACACCTTC. Translation: CASSSGTGNYGYTF. V gene TRBV10-1 combines with J gene TRBJ1-2; 9 positions match TRBD1. V lost 9 bases and J lost 2; bases outside the gene matches: 7. The CDR3 length is 14 residues. The V gene's germline CDR1 is WNHNN and CDR2 SYGVQD (reference sequence).

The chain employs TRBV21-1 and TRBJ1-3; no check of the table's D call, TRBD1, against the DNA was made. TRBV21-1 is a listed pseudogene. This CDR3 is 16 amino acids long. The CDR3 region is CASSRMGQGHGNTIYF. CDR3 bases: TGTGCCAGCAGCAGAATGGGACAGGGACATGGAAACACCATATATTTT.

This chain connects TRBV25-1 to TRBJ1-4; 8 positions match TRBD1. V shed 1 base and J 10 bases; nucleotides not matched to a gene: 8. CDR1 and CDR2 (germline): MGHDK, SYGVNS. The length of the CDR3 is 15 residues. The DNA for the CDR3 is TGTGCCAGCAGTGAATTCGCAGGGGGCCGAGGAAAACTGTTTTTT. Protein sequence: CASSEFAGGRGKLFF.

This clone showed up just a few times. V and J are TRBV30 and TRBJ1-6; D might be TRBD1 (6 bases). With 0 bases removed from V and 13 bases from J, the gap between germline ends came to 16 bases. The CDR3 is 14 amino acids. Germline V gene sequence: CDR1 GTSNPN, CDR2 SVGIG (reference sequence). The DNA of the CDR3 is TGTGCCTGGAGTGTAGGCAGGGGAGAGTGGCCCCTCCACTTT. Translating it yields CAWSVGRGEWPLHF.

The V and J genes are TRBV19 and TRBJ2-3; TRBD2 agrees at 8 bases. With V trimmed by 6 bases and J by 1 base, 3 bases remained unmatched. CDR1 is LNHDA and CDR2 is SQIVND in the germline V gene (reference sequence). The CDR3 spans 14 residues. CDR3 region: CASSGRAGTDTQYF. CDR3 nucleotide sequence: TGTGCCAGTAGCGGGAGGGCCGGCACAGATACGCAGTATTTT.

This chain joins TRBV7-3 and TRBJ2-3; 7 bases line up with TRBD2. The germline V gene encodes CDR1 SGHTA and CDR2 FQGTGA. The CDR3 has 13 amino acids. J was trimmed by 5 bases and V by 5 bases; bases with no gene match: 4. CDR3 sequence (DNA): TGTGCCAGCAGCCGTGCGGGGGAAGATACGCAGTATTTT. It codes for CASSRAGEDTQYF.

CDR3 in DNA: TGTGCCACCAGCAGAATGGGACTAGCGGGAGGGTTCGCCTACGAGCAGTACTTC. Encoded protein: CATSRMGLAGGFAYEQYF. V and J are TRBV15 and TRBJ2-7; 16 bases fit TRBD2. CDR1 LNHNV and CDR2 YYDKDF come from the germline V gene (reference sequence). The CDR3 is made up of 18 amino acids. Germline trimming cut 2 bases from V and 2 bases from J; bases unmatched to any gene: 6.

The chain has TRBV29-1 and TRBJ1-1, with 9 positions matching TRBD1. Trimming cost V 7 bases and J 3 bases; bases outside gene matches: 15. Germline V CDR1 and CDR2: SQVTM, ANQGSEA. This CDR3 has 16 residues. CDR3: CSAISPGTGTDTEAFF. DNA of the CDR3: TGCAGCGCTATAAGTCCCGGGACAGGGACGGACACTGAAGCTTTCTTT.